This T cell receptor beta chain appears in the sequencing data of a study of PD-L1 blockade in urothelial cancer. Across the whole study: Starting around 2014, patients were given atezolizumab (1,200 mg intravenously every 3 weeks). Prior chemotherapy ranged from 0 to 3 regimens per patient.

Sequenced by immunoSEQ multiplex PCR; TCRdb stores in-frame clones only, minus some. The sample shows some 80,000 clones, around four fifths of them seen only once. Whole-study findings and limits: Pretreatment TCR clonality in blood, when below the median, was predictive of better survival.

Time point: pretreatment peripheral blood. The J segment lost 3 bases and the V segment lost 7 bases, leaving 3 bases of the junction unmatched. Germline assignment: CDR1 SQVTM and CDR2 ANQGSEA. This CDR3 is built from 14 residues. A few counts support this clone. Its antigen is unknown. Sequenced here: PBMCs, sampled around atezolizumab (anti-PD-L1) treatment. The clonotype was recovered from a man aged 35 to 55 with urothelial cancer. The chain recombines TRBV29-1 with TRBJ2-3; 14 nucleotides line up with TRBD2. The CDR3: CSAGTSGSTDTQYF. CDR3 coding DNA: TGCAGCGCTGGGACTAGCGGGAGTACAGATACGCAGTATTTT.